Reported below is one TCR beta chain. TCRdb processed the RT-PCR reads anew with MiXCR; each CDR3 protein has one entry. The profile shows approximately 140,000 distinct CDR3 sequences, over 30% of them singletons. This sample is part of a study of patients and donors after allogeneic stem cell transplantation. The CDR3 contains 15 residues. V was pared by 8 bases and J by 7 bases, with 23 bases between. Per the germline V gene, CDR1 is MDHEN and CDR2 is SYDVKM. This chain uses TRBV28 with TRBJ1-2; D is possibly TRBD1 (5 bases). The sequenced sample was blood, either unsorted or a sorted T cell fraction (not recorded which). This sequence was found in a human donor who was either an allogeneic HSCT recipient or a stem cell or donor lymphocyte infusion donor (not recorded which). It is not recorded whose cells these are; they may come from a transplant donor. CDR3 loop: CASVLTGTLDGGYTF. The CDR3 DNA reads as TGTGCCAGCGTTTTAACCGGGACCTTAGACGGTGGCTACACCTTC.